The clone carrying this T cell receptor (beta chain) turned up a few times. One junction end disagrees with the germline gene, perhaps due to a read error. The record originates from a study of neurological immune-mediated disorders. The CDR3 totals 12 residues. Germline values: CDR1 ENHRY, CDR2 SYGVKD. Via MiXCR, TCRdb re-called the 5' RACE reads, giving one row per CDR3 protein. The sample records around 79,000 distinct CDR3 sequences, around 14% being singletons. The sequenced sample consisted of PBMCs. This clonotype originated in a woman between 50 and 59 years old in good health. The V gene is TRBV10-3, the J gene TRBJ1-1; D is possibly TRBD1 (6 bases). The CDR3 DNA is TGTGCTATCAGGGGTTCTGATGACACCCTTAACTTT. As protein: CAIRGSDDTLNF.